The 8 T cell receptor beta chains in this list originate from one sample, sequenced in a study of blood T cell repertoires in COVID-19. Produced via immunoSEQ multiplex PCR; TCRdb's table is partial and in-frame only. This sample carries around 290,000 clones, roughly 91% of them seen once, and the ten largest clones take 2% to 2.5%. Source material: PBMCs or T cells enriched from blood (not recorded which). Every receptor here comes from an older woman in a cohort exposed to, infected with or recovered from COVID-19 (not recorded which).

The chain links TRBV25-1 to TRBJ2-1, with D possibly being TRBD1 (5 bases). Germline CDR1 is MGHDK and CDR2 is SYGVNS. CDR3 length: 14 residues. The ends were cut back, 2 bases at V and 10 bases at J, with 15 bases in the middle. CDR3 residues: CASSEVSGNEEQFF. The CDR3 region has the DNA TGTGCCAGCAGTGAAGTGTCAGGGAACGAGGAGCAGTTCTTC.

This chain joins TRBV7-2 and TRBJ2-7, with 7 bases that match TRBD2. CDR3 length: 15 amino acids. The ends lost 1 base at V and 2 bases at J; junction bases unmatched: 5. Germline lookup yields CDR1 SGHTA and CDR2 FQGNSA. The CDR3 region is CASSLGAGAPYEQYF. The CDR3 DNA follows: TGTGCCAGCAGCTTAGGGGCGGGAGCCCCCTACGAGCAGTACTTC.

There are a few counts of this clone. The V and J genes are TRBV5-1 and TRBJ2-3; 9 nucleotides line up with TRBD2. CDR1 is SGHRS, CDR2 YFSETQ, per germline. The CDR3 runs to 17 residues. The trim removed 0 bases at V and 2 bases at J, leaving 7 bases unmatched. The CDR3 region is CASSLVGREGSTDTQYF. The CDR3 nucleotides are TGCGCCAGCAGCTTGGTCGGGCGGGAGGGATCCACAGATACGCAGTATTTT.

The genes are TRBV19 and TRBJ1-5, with D unresolved. In germline, CDR1 is LNHDA, CDR2 SQIVND (reference sequence). The CDR3 loop spans 12 amino acids. V shed 3 bases and J shed 6 bases, with 6 bases lying between them. CDR3 loop: CASSMLSQPQHF. The CDR3, as DNA: TGTGCCAGTAGTATGTTATCTCAGCCCCAGCATTTT.

V is TRBV27 and J is TRBJ1-2; no reliable D call. The length of the CDR3 is 14 residues. Per the germline V gene, CDR1 is MNHEY and CDR2 is SMNVEV (reference sequence). V was clipped by 5 bases and J by 4 bases, with 14 bases between them. The chain's CDR3 is CASSRGGIIYGYTF. As DNA, the CDR3 is TGTGCCAGCAGTCGAGGAGGGATAATCTATGGCTACACCTTC.

V and J are TRBV14 and TRBJ2-3; 7 nucleotides line up with TRBD1. The ends lost 3 bases at V and 2 bases at J; junction bases unmatched: 5. Per the germline V gene, CDR1 is SGHDN and CDR2 is FVKESK. This CDR3 has 15 amino acids. The CDR3 spells CASSQHRGTTDTQYF. As DNA, the CDR3 is TGTGCCAGCAGCCAGCACAGGGGAACCACAGATACGCAGTATTTT.

The chain carries TRBV30 and TRBJ2-2; TRBD2 is a possible D gene (5 bases). CDR3 length: 13 residues. Germline V CDR1 and CDR2: GTSNPN, SVGIG (reference sequence). V was shortened by 1 base and J by 2 bases, with 5 bases between the two germline ends. CDR3 protein: CAWSGLNTGELFF. In DNA, the CDR3 is TGTGCCTGGAGTGGACTAAACACCGGGGAGCTGTTTTTT. The full variable domain, completed using reference TRBV30 and TRBJ2-2, is SQTIHQWPATLVQPVGSPLSLECTVEGTSNPNLYWYRQAAGRGLQLLFYSVGIGQISSEVPQNLSASRPQDRQFILSSKKLLLSDSGFYLCAWSGLNTGELFFGEGSRLTVL.

CDR3 residues: CASSRDRGYETQYF. As DNA, the CDR3 is TGCGCCAGCAGCCGGGACAGGGGGTACGAGACCCAGTACTTC. The chain joins TRBV5-1 to TRBJ2-5, with 11 nucleotides matching TRBD1. Germline V lookup: CDR1 SGHRS, CDR2 YFSETQ. This CDR3 spans 14 amino acids. J was trimmed by 5 bases and V by 4 bases; bases with no gene match: 4.